The clone carrying this T cell receptor beta chain was observed once. What it binds is not known. The data derive from a study of shared clonotypes between healthy human individuals. For the study at large: Donors had three CD4 naive, three CD4 memory, two CD8 naive and one CD8 memory plate apiece.

Study-level findings and limits: Sharing across four donors was highest in naive CD4 (around 5%) and lowest in memory CD8 (approximately 0.4%).

The protocol was immunoSEQ multiplex PCR, while the TCRdb copy is restricted to in-frame clones and leaves out a portion. The table has 660,000 or so clones, approximately 96% seen once; the top ten hold 0.095% to 0.13%. Cells designated naive CD8 were CD45RO-negative and were positively selected for CCR7, with terminally differentiated effector memory CD45RA+ cells excluded. Donors were Caucasian adults residing in Nashville, Tennessee, USA. The germline V gene encodes CDR1 MNHEY and CDR2 SMNVEV (reference sequence). V trimming: 5 bases; J trimming: 3 bases; junction bases outside the gene matches: 9. This CDR3 contains 16 residues.

This chain links TRBV27 with TRBJ1-4; 7 bases are shared with TRBD1. This clonotype was obtained from a woman in her thirties in good health. Sequenced: naive CD8+ T cells sorted from blood. The CDR3 here is CASSPIPGTANEKLFF. For the CDR3, the DNA is TGTGCCAGCAGTCCGATCCCCGGGACAGCTAATGAAAAACTGTTTTTT.